Following are 7 T cell receptor beta chains from one sample sequenced in a study of monozygotic twins with inflammatory bowel disease. TCRdb reanalyzed the 5' RACE reads, giving one entry per CDR3 protein sequence and no DNA. The table counts nearly 450,000 distinct CDR3 sequences; 2% to 2.5% lies in the top ten. Material: blood. The source of these receptors is a human donor with ulcerative colitis or Crohn's disease, or a healthy co-twin of an affected twin (not recorded which).

The rearrangement links TRBV5-6 to TRBJ2-1; the TRBD1 assignment by TCRdb is unverifiable without DNA. The CDR3 covers 14 residues. Looked up from germline, CDR1 is SGHDT and CDR2 is YYEEEE. CDR3 sequence reads: CASSQGPGGDEQFF. The entire variable domain, with the rest obtained from reference TRBV5-6 and TRBJ2-1, is as follows: DAGVTQSPTHLIKTRGQQVTLRCSPKSGHDTVSWYQQALGQGPQFIFQYYEEEERQRGNFPDRFSGHQFPNYSSELNVNALLLGDSALYLCASSQGPGGDEQFFGPGTRLTVL.

The chain recombines TRBV20-1 with TRBJ1-3. This CDR3 is built from 13 residues. Germline loops: CDR1 DFQATT, CDR2 SNEGSKA (reference sequence). The chain's CDR3 is CSARDAGRNTIYF.

The chain links TRBV20-1 to TRBJ2-7; TCRdb selects TRBD2, and the lack of DNA leaves this call unchecked. The CDR3 has 13 amino acids. Germline V CDR1 and CDR2: DFQATT, SNEGSKA (reference sequence). CDR3 region: CSARSIAGGEQYF.

CDR3 sequence reads: CASSLAGGLILNTEAFF. This chain joins TRBV7-2 and TRBJ1-1. The CDR3 consists of 17 residues. Germline values: CDR1 SGHTA, CDR2 FQGNSA.

The chain combines TRBV12-3 or TRBV12-4 with TRBJ1-1; TCRdb returns TRBD1, unconfirmable since there is no DNA. The CDR3 length is 15 residues. The CDR3 is CASRGYQGLNTEAFF.

This chain uses TRBV7-8 with TRBJ2-7. The CDR3 loop spans 15 amino acids. Germline V CDR1 and CDR2: SGHVS, FQNEAQ. The CDR3 region is CASSLDTAVSYEQYF.

The gene calls are TRBV5-1 and TRBJ2-2; the TCRdb call, TRBD1, lacks DNA for checking. Germline values: CDR1 SGHRS, CDR2 YFSETQ. This CDR3 is 14 amino acids long. CDR3 residues: CASSSNTGTGELFF.